This T cell receptor beta chain emerged from a study of T cells in tuberculosis. Thawed, overnight-rested PBMC were stained with GMM-loaded CD1B tetramer, viability dye and anti-CD3, then sorted. The lipid loaded on the CD1B tetramers was C32 glucose monomycolate from Rhodococcus equi. The V end was cut by 4 bases, the J end by 6 bases, with 17 bases between. The CDR3 length is 15 residues. Germline CDR1 reads SGHTA; CDR2 reads FQGNSA. Method: immunoSEQ multiplex PCR; TCRdb's copy keeps in-frame clones and lacks some. In the table there are about 88,000 clones, approximately 90% of which are singletons.

Sequenced input: CD1b-GMM tetramer-negative cells sorted from PBMCs. This chain uses TRBV7-2 with TRBJ2-3; D unclear. This sequence originates from an adult woman with latent tuberculosis. The CDR3: CASSWQVGAHDTQYF. In DNA form, the CDR3 reads TGTGCCAGCAGCTGGCAAGTTGGTGCACACGATACGCAGTATTTT.